Each of the 21 T cell receptor beta chains below was sequenced from the same sample in a study of blood T cells in healthy people across ages. The use of a sample-barcoded 5' primer and a J-beta primer mix characterized a second PCR of roughly 7 to 12 cycles. TCRdb reprocessed the 5' RACE reads via MiXCR and lists one record per CDR3 protein. The sample carries hundreds of thousands of distinct CDR3 sequences, roughly 64% recorded once. Sequencing was carried out using blood. These receptor sequences come from a man in his thirties or forties in good health.

The V gene is TRBV7-9, the J gene TRBJ2-1; D not resolved. V shed 7 bases and J shed 8 bases, with 18 bases lying between them. Per germline, CDR1 SEHNR and CDR2 FQNEAQ (reference sequence). The CDR3 totals 14 residues. The CDR3: CASTIVRAAHEQFF. CDR3 coding DNA: TGTGCCAGCACTATAGTCCGAGCTGCCCATGAGCAGTTCTTC.

This clonotype was observed a few times. The chain combines TRBV12-3 or TRBV12-4 with TRBJ1-5; D unclear. The CDR3 spans 12 residues. Trimming cost V 1 base and J 5 bases, with 3 bases left between them. Written as DNA, the CDR3 is TGTGCCAGCAGTTTAGGTTATCAGCCCCAGCATTTT. Translated: CASSLGYQPQHF.

The chain combines TRBV6-2 or TRBV6-3 with TRBJ2-7; D may be TRBD1 (6 bases). The CDR3 consists of 16 residues. The V end was cut by 6 bases, the J end by 1 base, with 19 bases between. Germline V gene sequence: CDR1 MNHEY, CDR2 SVGEGT. CDR3 DNA: TGTGCCAGCAGCAATGCCCCGATCAGGGGATCCTACGAGCAGTACTTC. It specifies CASSNAPIRGSYEQYF.

The chain has TRBV24-1 and TRBJ2-7; 10 bases match TRBD1. The J call is uncertain, as TRBJ2-5 better fits the DNA end. CDR3 length: 16 amino acids. CDR1 and CDR2 (germline): KGHDR, SFDVKD. CDR3 DNA: TGTGCCACCAGTGACAACGACAGGGGGCATCGAGAGACCCAGTACTTC. Protein: CATSDNDRGHRETQYF.

The genes are TRBV7-3 and TRBJ2-3, with TRBD2 matching 7 bases. The V and J ends lost 6 bases and 0 bases, in that order; junction bases with no gene match: 3. CDR3 length: 14 residues. Germline values: CDR1 SGHTA, CDR2 FQGTGA. DNA for the CDR3: TGTGCCAGCAGTCGTAGCGGGAGCACAGATACGCAGTATTTT. As protein: CASSRSGSTDTQYF.

CDR3 coding DNA: TGCAGTGCTAGAGATGTGGGCCTAGCGGGAGGGGGGTATGAGCAGTTCTTC. Its protein is CSARDVGLAGGGYEQFF. The chain has TRBV20-1 and TRBJ2-1; the match to TRBD2 covers 12 bases. In germline, CDR1 is DFQATT, CDR2 SNEGSKA (reference sequence). This CDR3 region has 17 residues. The V segment lost 0 bases and the J segment 8 bases; nucleotides outside the gene matches: 11.

The chain joins TRBV20-1 to TRBJ2-4, with TRBD2 matching 7 bases. Germline assignment: CDR1 DFQATT and CDR2 SNEGSKA (reference sequence). V lost 5 bases, J lost 9 bases, and 7 bases stayed unmatched. This CDR3 contains 12 residues. The CDR3 here is CSAPAGRGIQYF. Written as DNA, the CDR3 is TGCAGTGCTCCAGCGGGACGGGGCATTCAGTACTTC.

This chain joins TRBV14 and TRBJ2-5, with TRBD2 matching 13 bases. The CDR3 has 14 amino acids. Unmatched junction bases numbered 6, after V lost 4 bases and J lost 10 bases. Germline lookup yields CDR1 SGHDN and CDR2 FVKESK. CDR3 sequence: CASSPRLAGGVQYF. DNA for the CDR3: TGTGCCAGCAGCCCCCGACTAGCGGGGGGCGTCCAGTACTTC.

This clonotype was found once. The CDR3 DNA reads as TGTGCCAGCAGCCCCAGGACTAGCGGGGGGAGCTCTGGGGCCAACGTCCTGACTTTC. Translated: CASSPRTSGGSSGANVLTF. V usage is TRBV7-9 and J usage is TRBJ2-6; 14 bases line up with TRBD2. V shed 5 bases and J 0 bases; nucleotides not matched to a gene: 6. Germline lookup yields CDR1 SEHNR and CDR2 FQNEAQ (reference sequence). The CDR3 sequence is 19 residues long.

CDR3 nucleotides: TGTGCCAGCAGCTTGGGACAGGGGCTGGGCAATGAGCAGTTCTTC. It yields the protein CASSLGQGLGNEQFF. The chain employs TRBV5-8 and TRBJ2-1; 8 nucleotides agree with TRBD1. Germline loops: CDR1 SGHTS, CDR2 YDEGEE. J lost 6 bases, V lost 0 bases, and 5 bases had no gene match. The CDR3 length is 15 residues.

The chain employs TRBV6-2 or TRBV6-3 and TRBJ2-7; perhaps TRBD1 as D (6 bases). The J call may be mistaken, given a closer DNA end match to TRBJ2-5. This CDR3 has 15 amino acids. Germline V gene data show CDR1 as MNHEY and CDR2 as SVGEGT. This chain's CDR3 is CASIRTMQGMETQYF. The DNA for the CDR3 is TGTGCCAGCATCCGGACCATGCAGGGGATGGAGACCCAGTACTTC.

The V call is TRBV10-3, the J call TRBJ1-2; D remains ambiguous. Germline CDR1 ENHRY, CDR2 SYGVKD. The CDR3 extends over 19 amino acids. V was clipped by 0 bases and J by 4 bases, with 24 bases between them. The CDR3 spells CAISESLPRSGLGSYGYTF. Written as DNA, the CDR3 is TGTGCCATCAGTGAGTCTTTACCGCGAAGCGGCCTAGGCAGCTATGGCTACACCTTC.

The chain carries TRBV5-6 and TRBJ2-3, with TRBD2 matching 9 bases. J gave up 1 base and V 4 bases, and 7 bases lay outside the gene matches. This CDR3 contains 16 residues. Germline V CDR1 and CDR2: SGHDT, YYEEEE. The CDR3 nucleotides are TGTGCCAGCAGCCGAGGGTCTAGCGGGGGCACAGATACGCAGTATTTT. It codes for CASSRGSSGGTDTQYF.

J is TRBJ2-3 and V is TRBV5-5; D might be TRBD1 (6 bases). With 0 bases removed from V and 7 bases from J, the gap between germline ends came to 21 bases. The CDR3 sequence is 17 residues long. Per the germline V gene, CDR1 is SGHKS and CDR2 is YYEKEE (reference sequence). As DNA, the CDR3 is TGTGCCAGCAGCTTGGTTATACGGGACACTACTGGGTATACGCAGTATTTT. Protein product: CASSLVIRDTTGYTQYF. Full variable domain (remainder filled in from reference TRBV5-5 and TRBJ2-3): DAGVTQSPTHLIKTRGQQVTLRCSPISGHKSVSWYQQVLGQGPQFIFQYYEKEERGRGNFPDRFSARQFPNYSSELNVNALLLGDSALYLCASSLVIRDTTGYTQYFGPGTRLTVL.

The V call is TRBV7-9, the J call TRBJ1-2; 7 nucleotides match TRBD1. The germline V gene has CDR1 SEHNR and CDR2 FQNEAQ (reference sequence). This CDR3 comprises 16 residues. V gave up 1 base and J gave up 4 bases; unmatched junction bases: 9. This CDR3 reads CASSLGAGQDGYGYTF. Here the CDR3 DNA reads TGTGCCAGCAGCTTAGGGGCCGGACAGGACGGCTATGGCTACACCTTC.

Of note for this clonotype: Germline and junction disagree at one end, which may indicate a read error. V and J are TRBV29-1 and TRBJ2-3; D may be TRBD2 (5 bases). Germline loops: CDR1 SQVTM, CDR2 ANQGSEA. The CDR3 runs 15 residues. The DNA of the CDR3 is TGCAGCGTTGACTCTGGTGGCCGGGGTACAGATACACAGTATTTT. Translated: CSVDSGGRGTDTQYF.

The chain combines TRBV7-2 with TRBJ1-2; D remains ambiguous. Per the germline V gene, CDR1 is SGHTA and CDR2 is FQGNSA. Trimming removed 4 bases from V and 4 bases from J, with 4 bases in between. The CDR3 length is 11 residues. CDR3 in amino acids: CASSSAYGYTF. The CDR3 DNA is TGTGCCAGCAGCTCCGCCTATGGCTACACCTTC. The whole variable domain, remainder taken from reference TRBV7-2 and TRBJ1-2, is GAGVSQSPSNKVTEKGKDVELRCDPISGHTALYWYRQSLGQGLEFLIYFQGNSAPDKSGLPSDRFSAERTGGSVSTLTIQRTQQEDSAVYLCASSSAYGYTFGSGTRLTVV.

The rearrangement uses TRBV7-9 and TRBJ2-1; unclear D gene. Germline CDR1 is SEHNR and CDR2 is FQNEAQ (reference sequence). The V end lost 0 bases, the J end lost 9 bases, and 15 bases lay between the germline ends. This CDR3 is built from 15 residues. The CDR3 sequence is CASSLASGRMLEQFF. The DNA of the CDR3 is TGTGCCAGCAGCTTAGCATCAGGACGAATGCTTGAGCAGTTCTTC. Combining the CDR3 with reference TRBV7-9 and TRBJ2-1 gives the whole variable domain DTGVSQNPRHKITKRGQNVTFRCDPISEHNRLYWYRQTLGQGPEFLTYFQNEAQLEKSRLLSDRFSAERPKGSFSTLEIQRTEQGDSAMYLCASSLASGRMLEQFFGPGTRLTVL.

The chain uses TRBV6-1 and TRBJ2-1; 8 positions agree with TRBD2. CDR1 and CDR2 from the germline V gene are MNHNS and SASEGT. The CDR3 runs 15 residues. Losses at the gene ends were 6 bases for V and 1 base for J; bases not matched to a gene: 5. The CDR3 bases are TGTGCCAGCAGCGACCCGGGGGGGTCCTACAATGAGCAGTTCTTC. Translation gives CASSDPGGSYNEQFF.

This clonotype was seen only a few times. The chain couples TRBV6-5 to TRBJ2-7; no firm D call. Between the trimmed V and J ends, which lost 6 bases and 6 bases, there was a span of 12 bases. This CDR3 spans 12 amino acids. Germline assignment: CDR1 MNHEY and CDR2 SVGAGI. The CDR3 DNA sequence: TGTGCCAGCAGCCCCCCTGGTCCCGAGCAGTACTTC. Translation: CASSPPGPEQYF.

V usage is TRBV7-6 and J usage is TRBJ2-5; D remains ambiguous. Germline assignment: CDR1 SGHVS and CDR2 FNYEAQ. Trimming left V 1 base short and J 4 bases short, with 10 bases between. The CDR3 consists of 14 residues. CDR3 sequence reads: CASSLGAAAETQYF. The CDR3 nucleotides are TGTGCCAGCAGCTTAGGGGCAGCCGCAGAGACCCAGTACTTC.